Listed below are T cell receptor beta chains from one sample, sequenced in a study of shared clonotypes between healthy human individuals. Repertoires were generated with immunoSEQ multiplex PCR, while TCRdb's copy carries only in-frame clones and drops some. The sample lists approximately 1.4 million clones; 95% to 99% were seen once. The sample was naive CD4+ T cells sorted from blood. All receptors come from a man under 40 in good health. Both conserved end residues are part of each CDR3. Fields, in order: CDR3 protein, CDR3 DNA, clone size, V gene, D gene, J gene. A D gene is named only where the DNA matches it firmly. Where a row states a size, it is once, few, many or the class of an expanded clone; other rows omit it.

CASRKQAGTEAFF,TGTGCCAGCAGGAAACAGGCTGGCACTGAAGCTTTCTTT,.,TRBV6-1,.,TRBJ1-1
CASSHPGTINTEAFF,TGTGCCAGCAGCCATCCCGGGACCATTAACACTGAAGCTTTCTTT,.,TRBV14,.,TRBJ1-1
CASSQSNTEAFF,TGCGCCAGCAGCCAGTCGAACACTGAAGCTTTCTTT,.,TRBV10-2,.,TRBJ1-1
CASSQDPFYAGVPYF,TGTGCCAGCAGCCAAGATCCTTTTTACGCGGGAGTGCCGTACTTC,.,TRBV14,TRBD2,TRBJ2-7
CASSRKLRPSSSSGNTIYF,TGTGCCAGCAGCCGCAAATTAAGACCGTCATCGAGCTCTGGAAACACCATATATTTT,.,TRBV21-1,.,TRBJ1-3
CASSVVGAYNEQFF,TGTGCCAGCAGCGTCGTGGGCGCCTACAATGAGCAGTTCTTC,.,TRBV9,.,TRBJ2-1
CASSEQGPPHNEQFF,TGCGCCAGCAGCGAACAGGGACCCCCCCACAATGAGCAGTTCTTC,once,TRBV5-1,.,TRBJ2-1
CASSFSYSSYEQYF,TGTGCCAGCAGTTTCTCGTACAGCTCCTACGAGCAGTACTTC,.,TRBV7-2,.,TRBJ2-7
CASSIEVRSTQYF,TGTGCCAGTAGTATAGAGGTTAGATCGACCCAGTACTTC,.,TRBV19,.,TRBJ2-5
CASSVGSGQETQYF,TGTGCCAGCAGCGTAGGATCAGGACAAGAGACCCAGTACTTC,.,TRBV9,.,TRBJ2-5
CASSPGTDYGYTF,TGTGCCAGCAGCCCGGGGACGGACTATGGCTACACCTTC,.,TRBV7-8,.,TRBJ1-2
CASSTQGQIKETQYF,TGTGCCAGTAGTACGCAGGGACAGATTAAAGAGACCCAGTACTTC,once,TRBV19,TRBD1,TRBJ2-5
CASSQDRTPYF,TGCGCCAGCAGCCAAGATAGGACTCCGTATTTT,.,TRBV4-1,.,TRBJ2-3
CASSFGTGELFF,TGTGCCAGCAGCTTTGGGACCGGGGAGCTGTTTTTT,.,TRBV5-4,.,TRBJ2-2
CASSVTGASYEQYF,TGTGCCAGCAGCGTTACAGGGGCTTCCTACGAGCAGTACTTC,.,TRBV9,TRBD1,TRBJ2-7
CASSLRGIMDTGELFF,TGTGCCAGCAGTTTACGGGGGATCATGGACACCGGGGAGCTGTTTTTT,.,TRBV27,.,TRBJ2-2